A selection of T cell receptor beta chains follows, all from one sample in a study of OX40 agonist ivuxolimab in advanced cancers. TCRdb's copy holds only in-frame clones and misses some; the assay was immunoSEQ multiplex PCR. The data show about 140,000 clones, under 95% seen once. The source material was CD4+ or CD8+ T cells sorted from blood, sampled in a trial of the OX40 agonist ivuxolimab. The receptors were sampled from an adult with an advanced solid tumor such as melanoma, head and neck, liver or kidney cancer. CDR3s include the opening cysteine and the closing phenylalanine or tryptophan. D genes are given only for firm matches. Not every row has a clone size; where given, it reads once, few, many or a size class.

TGTGCCAGCAGCTTATTGGGGGTCCGAGAGACCCAGTACTTC,CASSLLGVRETQYF,.,TRBV7-3,TRBJ2-5,.
TGTGCCAGTAGTCCGAGGGGGCTTACAGATACGCAGTATTTT,CASSPRGLTDTQYF,TRBD1,TRBV19,TRBJ2-3,.
TGTGCCAGCAGTTCCTCAGGTTTCCTCGGCACAGATACGCAGTATTTT,CASSSSGFLGTDTQYF,.,TRBV28,TRBJ2-3,.
TGTGCCAGCAGTTACTCAGGGGCCCTGAAAAACATTCAGTACTTC,CASSYSGALKNIQYF,.,TRBV6-5,TRBJ2-4,.
TGTGCCAGCAGCCCTAGGTGGAGGGACAGGGCCCCAGATACGCAGTATTTT,CASSPRWRDRAPDTQYF,TRBD1,TRBV7-8,TRBJ2-3,.
TGTGCCAGCAGCCGCCCCCCCTCCTACGAGCAGTACTTC,CASSRPPSYEQYF,.,TRBV6-5,TRBJ2-7,.
TGTGCCAGCAGCCCCTACAGGGATGGCAACGAGCAGTACTTC,CASSPYRDGNEQYF,.,TRBV5-6,TRBJ2-7,.
TGTGCCAGTAGTATCCGGTGGAGGGTAGCGAACACCGGGGAGCTGTTTTTT,CASSIRWRVANTGELFF,.,TRBV19,TRBJ2-2,.
TGTGCCAGCAGCTTAGGGGGCCCGACCGGAAATGAGCAGTTCTTC,CASSLGGPTGNEQFF,.,TRBV7-3,TRBJ2-1,once
TGTGCCAGCAGCGTAAAGAGTAGTACCTTAGGAGCCGGGGAGCTGTTTTTT,CASSVKSSTLGAGELFF,.,TRBV9,TRBJ2-2,once
TGTGCCTGGAGTGTCCCGGGGACAGGGCCTCATCAGCCCCAGCATTTT,CAWSVPGTGPHQPQHF,TRBD1,TRBV30,TRBJ1-5,.
TGTGCCAGCTCAGGGGAAACGGCCGGGGAGACCCAGTACTTC,CASSGETAGETQYF,.,TRBV18,TRBJ2-5,.
TGTGCCAGCAGCTTGGTGGGCGGACAGGGCCGCCAGCCCCAGCATTTT,CASSLVGGQGRQPQHF,TRBD1,TRBV5-5,TRBJ1-5,.
TGTGCCAGCAGCTTCGGGGGGTCTAGCTCCTACAATGAGCAGTTCTTC,CASSFGGSSSYNEQFF,TRBD2,TRBV7-2,TRBJ2-1,.
TGTGCCATCTCGGACCCGAGCTCTGGAAACACCATATATTTT,CAISDPSSGNTIYF,.,TRBV10-3,TRBJ1-3,.
TGTGCCAGCAGGGATCCCGGGACAGGGCTTGGCGGGGAGCTGTTTTTT,CASRDPGTGLGGELFF,TRBD1,TRBV25-1,TRBJ2-2,once
TGTGCCAGCTCACCGGAGAGCGACTATGGCTACACCTTC,CASSPESDYGYTF,.,TRBV18,TRBJ1-2,.
TGTGCCAGCAGCTATGGAGCGGGTGGCGGCCTGGACTACGAGCAGTACTTC,CASSYGAGGGLDYEQYF,.,TRBV11-2,TRBJ2-7,once
TGCGCCAGCAGCTTCACACAGGGGGCCTCTGGGGCCAACGTCCTGACTTTC,CASSFTQGASGANVLTF,TRBD1,TRBV5-1,TRBJ2-6,.
TGCGCCAGCAGCCAACGAATCGAGTCCTACAATGAGCAGTTCTTC,CASSQRIESYNEQFF,.,TRBV4-3,TRBJ2-1,once
TGTGCCAGCAGCCAAGACGGTCAAGGCCACTATGGCTACACCTTC,CASSQDGQGHYGYTF,.,TRBV4-2,TRBJ1-2,.
TGCGCCAGCAGCGGCCGACAGGGGGGAGATACGCAGTATTTT,CASSGRQGGDTQYF,TRBD1,TRBV5-1,TRBJ2-3,.
TGTGCCAGCAGCTCTCCCTTAGCGGGAAAAACCAACAATGAGCAGTTCTTC,CASSSPLAGKTNNEQFF,TRBD2,TRBV7-6,TRBJ2-1,.
TGTGCCAGCAGCTTGGCTGGTGGGGGGTTCTACGAGCAGTACTTC,CASSLAGGGFYEQYF,.,TRBV5-4,TRBJ2-7,.
TGTGCCAGCAGTTCCCTAGCGGGGTTCTACAATGAGCAGTTCTTC,CASSSLAGFYNEQFF,TRBD2,TRBV6-6,TRBJ2-1,.